This section outlines one T cell receptor beta chain sequence together with its context. Its antigen is currently unknown. This entry comes from a study of vaccination effects on CD4 cells after COVID-19. Study at large: Each participant was given two doses of one vaccine (BNT162b2 or mRNA-1273). Sample provision by two convalescent patients occurred 16 days and one week before vaccination.

Germline V gene data show CDR1 as MNHEY and CDR2 as SMNVEV (reference sequence). The V end lost 6 bases, the J end lost 0 bases, and 19 bases lay between the germline ends. CDR3 length equals 17 residues. Prior to sequencing, the ViraFEST assay stimulated PBMC with viral peptide pools, which expanded the antigen-specific CD4+ T cells. Isolation of CD4+ T cells took place after approximately 10 days of culture. The person's infection with SARS-CoV-2, confirmed by PCR, took place between March and December 2020. This table comes from immunoSEQ multiplex PCR, and its TCRdb copy is limited to in-frame clones, with some not included. The table lists around 40,000 clones, just under 75% of them singletons, with 30% to 40% in the top ten.

The chain uses TRBV27 and TRBJ2-3; D may be TRBD2 (5 bases). This receptor was obtained from a human donor who had a prior SARS-CoV-2 infection. The sample in question was CD4+ T cells from PBMCs cultured with a peptide pool, obtained before COVID-19 vaccination. CDR3 sequence reads: CASRNYGRGLSTDTQYF. CDR3 in DNA: TGTGCCAGCAGAAACTACGGCCGGGGATTAAGCACAGATACGCAGTATTTT.